This TCR beta chain appears in the sequencing data of a study of cytomegalovirus exposure and HLA in healthy donors. Study conclusions and caveats: Later on, an analysis showed TCR association rates differing by HLA locus, with DRB1 the most and HLA-C the fewest. Many donors carried some public TCRs, although rarity characterized most TCR sequences. The likely origin of a cluster of highly shared sequence variants was a sequencing artifact.

All donors participated as healthy donors of bone marrow. PCR employed 60 Vbeta and 13 Jbeta primers. TCRdb's table, derived via immunoSEQ multiplex PCR, lists solely in-frame clones and lacks some. Of 200,000 or so clones listed, 80% to 85% are singletons. This CDR3 region has 13 residues. Germline V gene lookup returns CDR1 SQVTM and CDR2 ANQGSEA. Trimming took off 7 bases at V and 0 bases at J, with 12 bases between the two ends. Regarding this clone: The antigen is not known.

This sequence joins TRBV29-1 and TRBJ1-1; D is possibly TRBD1 (5 bases). This clonotype was obtained from a woman aged 18-29 years in good health and CMV-seronegative. The source material was PBMCs. The CDR3 region has the DNA TGCAGCGCCACGACAGCTATGAACACTGAAGCTTTCTTT. Its translation: CSATTAMNTEAFF.